This passage covers 8 T cell receptor beta chains from one sample sequenced in a study of Graves' ophthalmopathy and Graves' hyperthyroidism. CDR3 regions of TCR beta were amplified from RNA transcripts. Amplification began with first-round RT-PCR using HTBI primers, then second-round multiplex PCR was performed. A single record per CDR3 protein comes from TCRdb applying MiXCR to the multiplex PCR reads. Among approximately 1.2 million distinct CDR3 sequences listed, approximately 35% were seen once. Sequencing input: peripheral blood or thyroid tissue (not recorded which). These receptor sequences come from an adult man with Graves' hyperthyroidism.

This clonotype was observed at least ten times. V usage is TRBV6-2 or TRBV6-3 and J usage is TRBJ2-7; no reliable D call. The germline CDR1 and CDR2 sequences are MNHEY and SVGEGT. V was cut by 6 bases and J by 4 bases, with 10 bases left in between. The CDR3 covers 12 residues. In DNA form, the CDR3 reads TGTGCCAGCAGGACCGGGTCATACGAGCAGTACTTC. The encoded protein is CASRTGSYEQYF.

About this clonotype: A much larger clone lies one base from this, so it may be a read error. The chain recombines TRBV20-1 with TRBJ2-7; D is ambiguous. Germline V gives CDR1 DFQATT, CDR2 SNEGSKA (reference sequence). The CDR3 extends over 12 amino acids. The chain's CDR3 is CSVTGPSSEQYF. The CDR3 DNA reads as TGCAGTGTTACCGGGCCCTCCTCCGAGCAGTACTTC.

V and J are TRBV6-5 and TRBJ2-5; maybe TRBD2 (6 bases). The CDR3 contains 14 residues. Germline CDR1 MNHEY, CDR2 SVGAGI. V lost 5 bases, J lost 3 bases, and 13 bases lay in between. CDR3 nucleotide sequence: TGTGCCAGCAGTATCGTGACGGGGGAAGAGACCCAGTACTTC. Translation: CASSIVTGEETQYF.

The genes are TRBV25-1 and TRBJ2-2, with TRBD2 matching over 7 bases. Germline V gives CDR1 MGHDK, CDR2 SYGVNS. This CDR3 region has 17 residues. Germline trimming cut 0 bases from V and 1 base from J; bases unmatched to any gene: 5. CDR3 DNA: TGTGCCAGCAGTGAATACCCGGGGAGGGGGAACACCGGGGAGCTGTTTTTT. As protein: CASSEYPGRGNTGELFF.

The table lists this clonotype with many counts. V usage is TRBV12-3 or TRBV12-4 and J usage is TRBJ1-5; 8 bases align to TRBD1. Trimming took 1 base from V and 5 from J; bases not matched to a gene: 7. The CDR3 is 16 residues long. CDR3 loop: CASSLVTGQGHQPQHF. The DNA for the CDR3 is TGTGCCAGCAGTTTAGTTACCGGACAGGGACATCAGCCCCAGCATTTT.

For this clonotype: A much larger clone lies one base from this, so it may be a read error. The J gene is TRBJ2-7, the V gene TRBV7-2; 8 bases map to TRBD1. Per germline, CDR1 SGHTA and CDR2 FQGNSA. CDR3 length equals 14 residues. CDR3 nucleotide sequence: TGTGCCAGCAGCGCCGGACAGGGCCCTTACGGGCAGTACTTC. This encodes CASSAGQGPYGQYF.

This clonotype was detected a few times. The chain uses TRBV2 and TRBJ2-6; D is unresolved. V was cut by 8 bases and J by 2 bases, with 13 bases left in between. From germline, CDR1 is SNHLY and CDR2 FYNNEI. The CDR3 runs to 15 residues. The CDR3 sequence is CASQDPHTGANVLTF. Written as DNA, the CDR3 is TGTGCCAGCCAAGACCCTCACACTGGGGCCAACGTCCTGACTTTC.

This clonotype was seen a few times. A read error may account for a junction end that differs from germline. The chain recombines TRBV10-3 with TRBJ2-5, with D unresolved. The CDR3 is 12 amino acids. CDR1 and CDR2 from the germline V gene are ENHRY and SYGVKD. DNA for the CDR3: TGTGCTATCAGTGGTCTCCAAGAGACCCAGTACTTC. Its translation: CAISGLQETQYF.